Below are 8 T cell receptor beta chains sequenced from a single sample in a study of shared clonotypes between healthy human individuals. Some clones are missing from TCRdb's copy, which holds only in-frame ones; the method was immunoSEQ multiplex PCR. The sample comprises over a million clones, around 95% of which are singletons, and over 1% rests with the top ten. The specimen sequenced was naive CD4+ T cells sorted from blood. The subset here: CD45RA+ positively selected. The receptor source for this set is a man aged 30 to 39 in good health.

The chain uses TRBV18 and TRBJ2-7; D is possibly TRBD1 or TRBD2 (5 bases each). Germline CDR1 and CDR2: KGHSH and LQKENI. Trimming removed 2 bases from V and 2 bases from J, with 16 bases in between. The CDR3 consists of 16 residues. CDR3 DNA sequence: TGTGCCAGCTCACCAAACCGGGCAGGGACGACCTACGAGCAGTACTTC. This codes for CASSPNRAGTTYEQYF.

The CDR3 sequence is CASSQIIGGRAMTDTQYF. In nucleotides, the CDR3 is TGTGCCAGCAGCCAGATTATCGGGGGGAGGGCCATGACAGATACGCAGTATTTT. This chain connects TRBV11-2 to TRBJ2-3, with 7 bases lining up with TRBD2. Germline V gives CDR1 SGHAT, CDR2 FQNNGV. The CDR3 runs 18 residues. The trim removed 5 bases at V and 3 bases at J, leaving 17 bases unmatched.

The J gene is TRBJ2-2, the V gene TRBV7-7; D is perhaps TRBD1 (5 bases). The CDR3 spans 13 residues. Germline CDR1 SSHAT, CDR2 FNYEAQ (reference sequence). Between the trimmed V and J ends, which lost 2 bases and 5 bases, there was a span of 6 bases. This chain's CDR3 is CASSLRQTGELFF. As DNA, the CDR3 is TGTGCCAGCAGCTTACGACAGACCGGGGAGCTGTTTTTT.

With regard to this clone: Other nucleotide sequences in the sample specify the same CDR3. The CDR3 DNA reads as TGTGCCAGCAGCTCCAGCGGGAGCTCCTACAATGAGCAGTTCTTC. This encodes CASSSSGSSYNEQFF. The chain carries TRBV6-6 and TRBJ2-1, with TRBD2 matching over 8 bases. Trimming at V came to 6 bases and at J to 0 bases, leaving 4 bases not matched to a gene. From germline, CDR1 is MNHNY and CDR2 SVGAGI (reference sequence). This CDR3 is built from 15 residues.

On this clone: The sample carries other DNA sequences with the same CDR3. The genes are TRBV9 and TRBJ1-1; the D is unclear. The CDR3 is made up of 13 amino acids. The ends were cut back, 0 bases at V and 0 bases at J, with 3 bases in the middle. The germline gives CDR1 SGDLS, CDR2 YYNGEE. In DNA, the CDR3 is TGTGCCAGCAGCGTAGACCTGAACACTGAAGCTTTCTTT. Protein: CASSVDLNTEAFF.

The gene calls are TRBV7-9 and TRBJ1-3; no clear D. Per the germline V gene, CDR1 is SEHNR and CDR2 is FQNEAQ (reference sequence). This CDR3 region has 12 residues. Trimming stripped 5 bases from V and 2 bases from J, with 4 bases between. As DNA, the CDR3 is TGTGCCAGCAGCGCAACTGGAAACACCATATATTTT. Protein sequence: CASSATGNTIYF.

Turning to this clone: Other DNA sequences in this sample translate to the same CDR3. The genes are TRBV20-1 and TRBJ2-1, with no clear D. Germline V lookup: CDR1 DFQATT, CDR2 SNEGSKA (reference sequence). The CDR3 length is 11 residues. V was trimmed by 3 bases and J by 6 bases, leaving 6 bases between them. The CDR3 sequence is CSASSGNEQFF. DNA for the CDR3: TGCAGTGCTAGCTCAGGCAATGAGCAGTTCTTC.

The V gene is TRBV5-4, the J gene TRBJ1-1; the D gene is possibly TRBD1 (5 bases). The germline V and J ends were trimmed by 4 bases and 0 bases, with 19 bases remaining between them. Germline values: CDR1 SGHNT, CDR2 YYREEE (reference sequence). CDR3 size: 17 residues. The CDR3 spells CASSGGGKAELNTEAFF. DNA of the CDR3: TGTGCCAGCAGCGGGGGGGGTAAGGCTGAATTGAACACTGAAGCTTTCTTT.